This TCR beta chain was identified in a study of blood T cell repertoires in COVID-19. Assay: immunoSEQ multiplex PCR; the TCRdb copy retains only in-frame clones and omits some. This table holds around 250,000 clones, 65% to 85% found once. This TCR was sampled from a man aged 50 to 59 with active or convalescent COVID-19. Sample: peripheral blood.

CDR3 loop: CASRAIGRGDGDTQYF. The CDR3, as DNA: TGTGCCAGCAGGGCCATTGGGCGGGGGGACGGGGATACGCAGTATTTT. The chain recombines TRBV2 with TRBJ2-3, with 8 bases aligning to TRBD2. The CDR3 loop spans 16 amino acids. Germline V gives CDR1 SNHLY, CDR2 FYNNEI. V was clipped by 6 bases and J by 6 bases; unmatched bases: 14.